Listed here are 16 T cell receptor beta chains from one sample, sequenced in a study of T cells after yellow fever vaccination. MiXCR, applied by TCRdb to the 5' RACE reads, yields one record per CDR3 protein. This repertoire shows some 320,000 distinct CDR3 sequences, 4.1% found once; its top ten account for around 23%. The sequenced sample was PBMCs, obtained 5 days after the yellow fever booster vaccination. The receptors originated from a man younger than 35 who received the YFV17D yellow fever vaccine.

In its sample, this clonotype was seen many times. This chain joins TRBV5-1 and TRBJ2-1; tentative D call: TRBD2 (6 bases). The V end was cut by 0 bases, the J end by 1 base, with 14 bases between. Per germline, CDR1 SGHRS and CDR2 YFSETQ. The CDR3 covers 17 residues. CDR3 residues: CASSLGLVPGSYNEQFF. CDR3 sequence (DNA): TGCGCCAGCAGCTTGGGACTAGTCCCCGGGTCCTACAATGAGCAGTTCTTC.

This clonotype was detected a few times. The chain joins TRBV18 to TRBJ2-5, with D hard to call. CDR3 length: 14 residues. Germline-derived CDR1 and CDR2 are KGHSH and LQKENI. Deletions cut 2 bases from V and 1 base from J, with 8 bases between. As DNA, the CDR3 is TGTGCCAGCTCACCATTAGGCTTCCAAGAGACCCAGTACTTC. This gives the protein CASSPLGFQETQYF.

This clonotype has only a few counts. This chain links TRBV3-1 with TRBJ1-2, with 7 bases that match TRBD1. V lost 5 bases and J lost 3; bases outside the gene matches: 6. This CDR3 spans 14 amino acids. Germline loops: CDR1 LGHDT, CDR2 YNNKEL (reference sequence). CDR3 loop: CASSRTGEDYGYTF. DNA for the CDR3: TGTGCCAGCAGCAGAACAGGGGAGGACTATGGCTACACCTTC. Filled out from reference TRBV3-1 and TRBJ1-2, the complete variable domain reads DTAVSQTPKYLVTQMGNDKSIKCEQNLGHDTMYWYKQDSKKFLKIMFSYNNKELIINETVPNRFSPKSPDKAHLNLHINSLELGDSAVYFCASSRTGEDYGYTFGSGTRLTVV.

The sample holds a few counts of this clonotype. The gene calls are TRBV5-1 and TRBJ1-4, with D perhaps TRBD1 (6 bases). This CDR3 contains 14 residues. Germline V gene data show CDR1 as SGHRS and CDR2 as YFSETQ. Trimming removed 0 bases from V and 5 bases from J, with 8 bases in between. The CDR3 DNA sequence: TGCGCCAGCAGCTTGGGGACAGAAAATGAAAAACTGTTTTTT. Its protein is CASSLGTENEKLFF.

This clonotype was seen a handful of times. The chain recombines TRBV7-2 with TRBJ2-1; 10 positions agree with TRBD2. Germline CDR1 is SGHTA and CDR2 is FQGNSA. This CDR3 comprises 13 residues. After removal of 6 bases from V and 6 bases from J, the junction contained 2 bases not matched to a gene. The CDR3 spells CASRSSGGNEQFF. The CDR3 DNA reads TGTGCCAGCAGGTCTAGCGGGGGCAATGAGCAGTTCTTC.

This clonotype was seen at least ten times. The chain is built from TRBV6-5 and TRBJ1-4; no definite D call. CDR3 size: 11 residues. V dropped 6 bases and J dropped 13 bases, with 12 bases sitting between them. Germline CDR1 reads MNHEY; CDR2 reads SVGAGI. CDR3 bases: TGTGCCAGCAGCTCTCTTCGGGGACTGTTTTTT. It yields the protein CASSSLRGLFF.

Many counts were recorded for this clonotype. CDR3 DNA: TGCAGCGTTGTCACGTCGCGGCTCCTTTATGGCTACACCTTC. Encoded protein: CSVVTSRLLYGYTF. The V and J genes are TRBV29-1 and TRBJ1-2; unclear D gene. Between the trimmed V and J ends, which lost 4 bases and 5 bases, there was a span of 17 bases. The CDR3 loop spans 14 amino acids. Looked up from germline, CDR1 is SQVTM and CDR2 is ANQGSEA.

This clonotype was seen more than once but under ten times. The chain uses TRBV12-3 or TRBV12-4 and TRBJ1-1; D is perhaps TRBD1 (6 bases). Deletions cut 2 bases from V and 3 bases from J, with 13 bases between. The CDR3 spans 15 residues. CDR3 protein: CASSLWGAGDTEAFF. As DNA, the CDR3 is TGTGCCAGCAGTTTATGGGGGGCGGGGGACACTGAAGCTTTCTTT.

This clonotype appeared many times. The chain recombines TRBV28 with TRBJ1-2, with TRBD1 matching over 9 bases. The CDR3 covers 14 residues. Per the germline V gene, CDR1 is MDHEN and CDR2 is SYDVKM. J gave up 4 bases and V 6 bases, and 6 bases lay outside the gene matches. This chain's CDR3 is CASRWDRALYGYTF. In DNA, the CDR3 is TGTGCCAGCAGATGGGACAGGGCCCTCTATGGCTACACCTTC.

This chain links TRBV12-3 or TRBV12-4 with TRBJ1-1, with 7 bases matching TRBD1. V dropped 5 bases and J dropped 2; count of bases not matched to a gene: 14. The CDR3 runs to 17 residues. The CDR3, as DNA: TGTGCCAGCAGTCGATACACAGGGGTAATCTTAAACACTGAAGCTTTCTTT. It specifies CASSRYTGVILNTEAFF.

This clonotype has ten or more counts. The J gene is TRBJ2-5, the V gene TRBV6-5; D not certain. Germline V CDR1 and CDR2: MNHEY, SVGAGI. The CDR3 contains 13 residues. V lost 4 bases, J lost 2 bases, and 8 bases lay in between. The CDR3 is CASSLRRQETQYF. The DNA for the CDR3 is TGTGCCAGCAGTTTAAGGCGGCAAGAGACCCAGTACTTC.

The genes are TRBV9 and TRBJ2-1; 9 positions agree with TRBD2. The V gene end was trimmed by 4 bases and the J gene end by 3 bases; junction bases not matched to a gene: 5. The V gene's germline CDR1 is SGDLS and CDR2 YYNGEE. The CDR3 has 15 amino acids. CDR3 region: CASSQSGGHYNEQFF. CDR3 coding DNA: TGTGCCAGCAGCCAGAGCGGGGGGCACTACAATGAGCAGTTCTTC.

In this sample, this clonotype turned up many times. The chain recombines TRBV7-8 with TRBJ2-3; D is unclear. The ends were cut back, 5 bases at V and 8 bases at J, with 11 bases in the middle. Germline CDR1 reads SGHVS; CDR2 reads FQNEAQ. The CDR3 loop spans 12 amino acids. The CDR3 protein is CASSQSLGTQYF. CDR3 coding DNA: TGTGCCAGCAGCCAATCTTTGGGTACGCAGTATTTT.

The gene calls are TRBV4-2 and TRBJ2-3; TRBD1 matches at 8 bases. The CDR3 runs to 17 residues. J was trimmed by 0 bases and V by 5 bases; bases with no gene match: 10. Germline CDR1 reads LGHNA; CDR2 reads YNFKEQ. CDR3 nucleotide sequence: TGTGCCAGCAGCTCAGGACAGGGACCCACTAGCACAGATACGCAGTATTTT. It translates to CASSSGQGPTSTDTQYF.

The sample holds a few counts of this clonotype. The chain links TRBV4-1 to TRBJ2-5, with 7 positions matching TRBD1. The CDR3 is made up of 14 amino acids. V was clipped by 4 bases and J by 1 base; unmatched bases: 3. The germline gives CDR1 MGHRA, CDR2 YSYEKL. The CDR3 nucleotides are TGCGCCAGCAGCCCGAGGGGGCCCCAAGAGACCCAGTACTTC. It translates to CASSPRGPQETQYF.

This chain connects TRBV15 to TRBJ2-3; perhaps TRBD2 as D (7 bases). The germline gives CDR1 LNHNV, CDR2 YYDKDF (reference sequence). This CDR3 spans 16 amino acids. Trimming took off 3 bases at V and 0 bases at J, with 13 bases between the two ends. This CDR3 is CATSRGPGGSTDTQYF. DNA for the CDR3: TGTGCCACCAGCAGGGGCCCGGGGGGCAGCACAGATACGCAGTATTTT.